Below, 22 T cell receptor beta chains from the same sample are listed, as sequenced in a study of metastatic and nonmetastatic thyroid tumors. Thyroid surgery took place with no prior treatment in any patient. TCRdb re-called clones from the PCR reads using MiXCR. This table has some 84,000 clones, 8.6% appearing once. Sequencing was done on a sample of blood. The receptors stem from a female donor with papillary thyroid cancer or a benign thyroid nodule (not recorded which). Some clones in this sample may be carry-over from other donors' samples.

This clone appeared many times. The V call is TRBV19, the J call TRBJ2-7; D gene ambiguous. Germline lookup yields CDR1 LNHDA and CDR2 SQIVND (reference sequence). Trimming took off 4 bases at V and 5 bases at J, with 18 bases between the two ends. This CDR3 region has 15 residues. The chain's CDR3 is CASSNPGLKGNEQYF. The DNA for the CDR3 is TGTGCCAGTAGTAATCCGGGCCTAAAGGGCAACGAGCAGTACTTC.

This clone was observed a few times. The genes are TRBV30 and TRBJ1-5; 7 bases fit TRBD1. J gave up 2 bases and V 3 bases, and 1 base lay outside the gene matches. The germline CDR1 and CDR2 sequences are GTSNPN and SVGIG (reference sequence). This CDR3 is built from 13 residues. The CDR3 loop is CAWSDRGNQPQHF. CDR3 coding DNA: TGTGCCTGGAGCGACAGGGGCAATCAGCCCCAGCATTTT.

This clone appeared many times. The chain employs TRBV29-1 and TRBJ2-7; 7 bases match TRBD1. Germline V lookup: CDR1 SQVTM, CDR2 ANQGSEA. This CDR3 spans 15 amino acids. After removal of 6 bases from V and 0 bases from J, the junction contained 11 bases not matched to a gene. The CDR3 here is CSVGWDRLSSYEQYF. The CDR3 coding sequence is TGCAGCGTGGGGTGGGACAGATTAAGCTCCTACGAGCAGTACTTC.

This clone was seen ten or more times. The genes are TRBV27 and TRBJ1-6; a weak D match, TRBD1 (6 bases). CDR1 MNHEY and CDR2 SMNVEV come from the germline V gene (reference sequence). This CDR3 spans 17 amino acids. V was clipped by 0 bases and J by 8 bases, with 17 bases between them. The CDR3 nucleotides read TGTGCCAGCAGTTTATCTTGGGGGGGGGGCCAGGATTCACCCCTCCACTTT. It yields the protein CASSLSWGGGQDSPLHF.

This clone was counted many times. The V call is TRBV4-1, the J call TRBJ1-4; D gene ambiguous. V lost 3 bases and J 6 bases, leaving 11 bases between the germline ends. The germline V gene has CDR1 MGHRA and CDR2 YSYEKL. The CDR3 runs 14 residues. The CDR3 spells CASSQENGDEKLFF. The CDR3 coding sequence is TGCGCCAGCAGCCAGGAGAACGGGGATGAAAAACTGTTTTTT.

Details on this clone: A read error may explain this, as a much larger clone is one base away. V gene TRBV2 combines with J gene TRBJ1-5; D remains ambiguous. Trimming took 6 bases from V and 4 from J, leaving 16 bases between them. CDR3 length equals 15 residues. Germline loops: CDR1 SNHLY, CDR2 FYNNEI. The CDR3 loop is CASSFRQTANQPQHF. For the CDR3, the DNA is TGTGCCAGCAGCTTTCGGCAAACTGCAAATCAGCCCCAGCATTTT.

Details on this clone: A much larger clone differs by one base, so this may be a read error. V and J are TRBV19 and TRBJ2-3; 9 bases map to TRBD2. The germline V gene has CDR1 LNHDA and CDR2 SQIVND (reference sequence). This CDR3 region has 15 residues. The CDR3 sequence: CAISIAASGADTQYF. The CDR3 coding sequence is TGTGCCATTAGTATAGCGGCTAGCGGGGCAGATACGCAGTATTTT.

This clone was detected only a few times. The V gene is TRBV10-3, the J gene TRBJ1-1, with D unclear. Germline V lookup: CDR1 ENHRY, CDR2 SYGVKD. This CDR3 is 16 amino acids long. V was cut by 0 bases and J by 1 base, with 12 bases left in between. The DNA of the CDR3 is TGTGCCATCAGTGAGTCGACTGGGCAGTCGAACACTGAAGCTTTCTTT. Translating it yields CAISESTGQSNTEAFF.

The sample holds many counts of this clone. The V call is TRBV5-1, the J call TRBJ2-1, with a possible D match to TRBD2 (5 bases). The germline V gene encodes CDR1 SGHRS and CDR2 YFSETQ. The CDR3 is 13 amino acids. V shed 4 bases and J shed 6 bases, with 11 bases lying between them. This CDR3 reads CASSKDGVNEQFF. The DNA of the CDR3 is TGCGCCAGCAGCAAGGACGGGGTCAATGAGCAGTTCTTC.

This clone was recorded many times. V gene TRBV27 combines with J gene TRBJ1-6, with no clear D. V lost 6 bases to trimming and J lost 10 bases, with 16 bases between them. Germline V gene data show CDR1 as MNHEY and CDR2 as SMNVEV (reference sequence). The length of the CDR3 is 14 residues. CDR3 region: CASSNEGGYSPLHF. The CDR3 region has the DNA TGTGCCAGCAGCAACGAGGGTGGGTACTCACCCCTCCACTTT.

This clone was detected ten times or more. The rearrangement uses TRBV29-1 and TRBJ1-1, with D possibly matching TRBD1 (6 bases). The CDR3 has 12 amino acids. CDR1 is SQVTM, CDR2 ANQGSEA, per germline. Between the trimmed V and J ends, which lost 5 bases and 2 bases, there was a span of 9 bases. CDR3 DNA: TGCAGCGTTAAGGGGGGAAACACTGAAGCTTTCTTT. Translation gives CSVKGGNTEAFF.

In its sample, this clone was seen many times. CDR3 in DNA: TGTGCCAGCAGCCCAGGGCATCAGCCCCAGCATTTT. Amino acid sequence: CASSPGHQPQHF. The chain employs TRBV6-1 and TRBJ1-5, with TRBD1 as a possible D gene (5 bases). V was pared by 6 bases and J by 5 bases, with 8 bases between. Germline assignment: CDR1 MNHNS and CDR2 SASEGT. This CDR3 region has 12 residues.

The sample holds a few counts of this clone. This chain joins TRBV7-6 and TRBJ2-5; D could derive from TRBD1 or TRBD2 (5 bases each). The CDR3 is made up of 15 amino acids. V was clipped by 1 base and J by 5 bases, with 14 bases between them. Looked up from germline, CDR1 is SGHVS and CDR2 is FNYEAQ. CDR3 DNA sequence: TGTGCCAGCAGCTTAGGGGGGACGGTGTTCGAGACCCAGTACTTC. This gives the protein CASSLGGTVFETQYF.

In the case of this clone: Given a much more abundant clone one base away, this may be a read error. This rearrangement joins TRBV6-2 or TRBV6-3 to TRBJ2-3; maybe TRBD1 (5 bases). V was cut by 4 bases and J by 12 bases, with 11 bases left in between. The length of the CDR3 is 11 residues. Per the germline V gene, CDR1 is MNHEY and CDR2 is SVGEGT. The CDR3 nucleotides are TGTGCCAGCAGTTTGGGCAGGGCACAGTATTTT. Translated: CASSLGRAQYF.

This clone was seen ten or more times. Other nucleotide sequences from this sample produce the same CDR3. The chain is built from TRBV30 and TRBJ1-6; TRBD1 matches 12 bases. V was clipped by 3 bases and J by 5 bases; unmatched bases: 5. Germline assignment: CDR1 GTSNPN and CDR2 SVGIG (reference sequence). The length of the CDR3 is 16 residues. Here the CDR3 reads CAWRGTGGGNNSPLHF. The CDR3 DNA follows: TGTGCCTGGAGGGGGACAGGGGGCGGAAATAATTCACCCCTCCACTTT.

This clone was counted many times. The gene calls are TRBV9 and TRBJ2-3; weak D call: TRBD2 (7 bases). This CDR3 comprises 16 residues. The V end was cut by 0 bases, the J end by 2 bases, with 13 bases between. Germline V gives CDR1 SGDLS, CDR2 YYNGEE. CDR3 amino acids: CASSVAGGGPTDTQYF. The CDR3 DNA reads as TGTGCCAGCAGCGTAGCGGGCGGGGGCCCCACAGATACGCAGTATTTT.

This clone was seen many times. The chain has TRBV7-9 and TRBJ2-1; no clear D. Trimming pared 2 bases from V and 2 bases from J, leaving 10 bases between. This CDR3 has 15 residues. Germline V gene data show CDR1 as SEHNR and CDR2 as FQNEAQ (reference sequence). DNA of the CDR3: TGTGCCAGCAGCTTAAGTACCATTCCCTACAATGAGCAGTTCTTC. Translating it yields CASSLSTIPYNEQFF. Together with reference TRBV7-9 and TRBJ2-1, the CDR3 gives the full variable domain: DTGVSQNPRHKITKRGQNVTFRCDPISEHNRLYWYRQTLGQGPEFLTYFQNEAQLEKSRLLSDRFSAERPKGSFSTLEIQRTEQGDSAMYLCASSLSTIPYNEQFFGPGTRLTVL.

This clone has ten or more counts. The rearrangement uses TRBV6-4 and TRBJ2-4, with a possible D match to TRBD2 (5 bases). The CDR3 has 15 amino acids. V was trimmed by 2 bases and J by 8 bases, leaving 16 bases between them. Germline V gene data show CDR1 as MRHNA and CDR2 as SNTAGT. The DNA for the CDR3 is TGTGCCAGCAGTGACCCCTTACACAAAGCGGACATTCAGTACTTC. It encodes CASSDPLHKADIQYF.

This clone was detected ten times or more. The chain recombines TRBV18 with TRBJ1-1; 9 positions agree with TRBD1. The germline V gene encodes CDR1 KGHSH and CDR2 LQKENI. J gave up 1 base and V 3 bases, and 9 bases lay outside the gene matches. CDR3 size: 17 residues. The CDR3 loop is CASSPVRTGVGNTEAFF. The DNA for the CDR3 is TGTGCCAGCTCACCTGTCCGGACAGGGGTTGGGAACACTGAAGCTTTCTTT. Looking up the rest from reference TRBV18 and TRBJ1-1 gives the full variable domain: NAGVMQNPRHLVRRRGQEARLRCSPMKGHSHVYWYRQLPEEGLKFMVYLQKENIIDESGMPKERFSAEFPKEGPSILRIQQVVRGDSAAYFCASSPVRTGVGNTEAFFGQGTRLTVV.

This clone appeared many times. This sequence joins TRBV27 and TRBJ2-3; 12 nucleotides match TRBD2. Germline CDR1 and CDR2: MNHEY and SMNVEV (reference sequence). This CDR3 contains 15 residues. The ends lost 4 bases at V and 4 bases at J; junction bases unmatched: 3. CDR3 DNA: TGTGCCAGCAGTTCGGGGACTAGCGGGTCAGATACGCAGTATTTT. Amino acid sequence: CASSSGTSGSDTQYF.

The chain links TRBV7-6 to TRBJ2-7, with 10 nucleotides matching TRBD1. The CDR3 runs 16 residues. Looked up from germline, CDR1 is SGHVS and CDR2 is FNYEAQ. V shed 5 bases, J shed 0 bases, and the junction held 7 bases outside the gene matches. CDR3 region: CASSLGTGALSYEQYF. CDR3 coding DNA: TGTGCCAGCAGCCTAGGGACAGGGGCCCTCTCCTACGAGCAGTACTTC.

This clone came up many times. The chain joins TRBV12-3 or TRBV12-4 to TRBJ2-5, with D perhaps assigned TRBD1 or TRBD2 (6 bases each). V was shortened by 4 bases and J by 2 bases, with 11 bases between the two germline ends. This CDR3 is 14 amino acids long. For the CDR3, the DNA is TGTGCCAGCAGTTCGGGGGCTGGACAAGAGACCCAGTACTTC. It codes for CASSSGAGQETQYF.